What follows describes a single T cell receptor (beta chain). The sample originates from a study of blood T cell repertoires in COVID-19. Study summary: T cells, B-cell-depleted T cells, or PBMCs supplied cDNA or gDNA.

The data were produced by immunoSEQ multiplex PCR, yet TCRdb's version contains in-frame clones alone and is incomplete. The data contain approximately 190,000 clones, approximately 84% of them seen just once; the ten biggest clones take up 5.1%. The CDR3 totals 16 residues. The trim removed 2 bases at V and 2 bases at J, leaving 10 bases unmatched. Germline CDR1 SGDLS, CDR2 YYNGEE. The sequenced sample consisted of peripheral blood. The receptor comes from a woman aged 70 to 79 with active or convalescent COVID-19. The V call is TRBV9, the J call TRBJ2-7, with 7 bases that match TRBD1. This chain's CDR3 is CASSVRGTEIPYEQYF. CDR3 in DNA: TGTGCCAGCAGCGTTAGGGGGACAGAGATTCCCTACGAGCAGTACTTC.